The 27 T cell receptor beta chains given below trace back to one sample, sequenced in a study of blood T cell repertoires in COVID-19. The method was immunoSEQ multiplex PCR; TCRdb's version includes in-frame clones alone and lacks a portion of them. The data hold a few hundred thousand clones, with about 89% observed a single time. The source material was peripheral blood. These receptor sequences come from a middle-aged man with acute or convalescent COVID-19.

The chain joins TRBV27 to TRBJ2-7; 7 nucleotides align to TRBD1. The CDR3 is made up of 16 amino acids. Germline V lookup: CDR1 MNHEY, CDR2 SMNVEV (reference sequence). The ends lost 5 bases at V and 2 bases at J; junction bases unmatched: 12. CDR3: CASSPWGQPYPYEQYF. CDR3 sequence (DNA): TGTGCCAGCAGTCCCTGGGGACAGCCTTATCCCTACGAGCAGTACTTC.

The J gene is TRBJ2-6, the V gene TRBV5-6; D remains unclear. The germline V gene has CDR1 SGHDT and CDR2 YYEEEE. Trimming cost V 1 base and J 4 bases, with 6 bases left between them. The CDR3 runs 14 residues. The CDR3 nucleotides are TGTGCCAGCAGCTTGACTCTGGGGGCCAACGTCCTGACTTTC. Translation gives CASSLTLGANVLTF.

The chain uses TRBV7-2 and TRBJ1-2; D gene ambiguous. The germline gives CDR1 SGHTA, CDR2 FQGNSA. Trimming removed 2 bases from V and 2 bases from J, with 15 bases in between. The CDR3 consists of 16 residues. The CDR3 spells CASSLQAGSPNYGYTF. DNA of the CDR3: TGTGCCAGCAGCTTACAAGCCGGGTCACCGAACTATGGCTACACCTTC.

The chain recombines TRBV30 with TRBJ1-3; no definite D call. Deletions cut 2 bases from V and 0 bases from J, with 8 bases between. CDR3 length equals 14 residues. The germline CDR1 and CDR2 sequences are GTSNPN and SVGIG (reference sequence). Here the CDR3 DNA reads TGTGCCTGGAGTTATCAAGCCTCTGGAAACACCATATATTTT. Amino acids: CAWSYQASGNTIYF. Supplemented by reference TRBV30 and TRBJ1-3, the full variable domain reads SQTIHQWPATLVQPVGSPLSLECTVEGTSNPNLYWYRQAAGRGLQLLFYSVGIGQISSEVPQNLSASRPQDRQFILSSKKLLLSDSGFYLCAWSYQASGNTIYFGEGSWLTVV.

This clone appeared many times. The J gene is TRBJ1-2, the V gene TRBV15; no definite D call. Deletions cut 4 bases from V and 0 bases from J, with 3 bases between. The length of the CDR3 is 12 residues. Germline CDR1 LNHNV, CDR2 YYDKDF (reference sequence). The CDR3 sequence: CATSTSNYGYTF. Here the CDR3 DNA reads TGTGCCACCAGCACCTCTAACTATGGCTACACCTTC.

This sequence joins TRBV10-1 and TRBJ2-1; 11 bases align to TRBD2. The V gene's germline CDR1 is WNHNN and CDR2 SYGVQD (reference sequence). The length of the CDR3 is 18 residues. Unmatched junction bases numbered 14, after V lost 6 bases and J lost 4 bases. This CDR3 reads CASSRIAGGPGGYNEQFF. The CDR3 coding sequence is TGCGCCAGCAGCCGAATAGCGGGAGGGCCGGGGGGATACAATGAGCAGTTCTTC.

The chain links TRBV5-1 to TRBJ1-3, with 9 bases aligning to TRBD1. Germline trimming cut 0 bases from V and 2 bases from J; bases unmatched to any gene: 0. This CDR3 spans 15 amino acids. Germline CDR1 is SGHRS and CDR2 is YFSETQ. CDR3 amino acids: CASSLGQGAGNTIYF. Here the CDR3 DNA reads TGCGCCAGCAGCTTGGGACAGGGGGCTGGAAACACCATATATTTT.

CDR3 DNA: TGCGCCAGCAGCTTGGGTGCAGGGGGTCGGTTGGACACTGAAGCTTTCTTT. It yields the protein CASSLGAGGRLDTEAFF. The chain carries TRBV5-1 and TRBJ1-1; 7 nucleotides align to TRBD1. J was trimmed by 3 bases and V by 0 bases; bases with no gene match: 11. The CDR3 runs 17 residues. The V gene's germline CDR1 is SGHRS and CDR2 YFSETQ.

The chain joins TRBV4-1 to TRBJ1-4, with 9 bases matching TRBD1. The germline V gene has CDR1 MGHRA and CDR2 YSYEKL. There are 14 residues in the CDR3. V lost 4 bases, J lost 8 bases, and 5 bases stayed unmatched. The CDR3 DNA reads TGCGCCAGCAGCCGGGACAGGGACGTGGAAAAACTGTTTTTT. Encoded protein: CASSRDRDVEKLFF.

CDR3 DNA: TGTGCCAGCAACCCCGGGGGGTCCCAGCCCCAGCATTTT. It is translated as CASNPGGSQPQHF. V is TRBV12-3 or TRBV12-4 and J is TRBJ1-5, with D tentatively TRBD1 (5 bases). This CDR3 is built from 13 residues. V was cut by 7 bases and J by 7 bases, with 14 bases left in between.

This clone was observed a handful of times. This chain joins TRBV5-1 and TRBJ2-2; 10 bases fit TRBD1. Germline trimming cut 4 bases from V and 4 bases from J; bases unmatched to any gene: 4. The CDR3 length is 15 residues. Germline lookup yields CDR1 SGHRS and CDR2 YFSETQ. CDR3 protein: CASSLDRGPTGELFF. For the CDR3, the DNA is TGCGCCAGCAGCCTCGACAGGGGGCCCACCGGGGAGCTGTTTTTT.

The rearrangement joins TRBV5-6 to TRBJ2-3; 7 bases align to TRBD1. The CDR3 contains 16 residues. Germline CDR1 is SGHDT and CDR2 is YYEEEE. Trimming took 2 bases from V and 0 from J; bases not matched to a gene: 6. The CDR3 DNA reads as TGTGCCAGCAGCTTCGACAGGGATGCTAGCACAGATACGCAGTATTTT. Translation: CASSFDRDASTDTQYF.

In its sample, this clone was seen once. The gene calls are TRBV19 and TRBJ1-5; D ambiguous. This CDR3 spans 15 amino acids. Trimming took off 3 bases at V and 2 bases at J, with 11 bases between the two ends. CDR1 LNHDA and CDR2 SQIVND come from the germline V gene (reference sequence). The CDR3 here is CASSIQGEGNQPQHF. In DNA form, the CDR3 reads TGTGCCAGTAGTATTCAAGGCGAGGGCAATCAGCCCCAGCATTTT.

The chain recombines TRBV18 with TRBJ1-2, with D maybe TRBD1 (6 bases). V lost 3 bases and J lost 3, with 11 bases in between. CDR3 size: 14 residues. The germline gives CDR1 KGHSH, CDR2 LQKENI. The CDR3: CASSPGAGDYGYTF. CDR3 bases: TGTGCCAGCTCACCCGGGGCAGGGGACTATGGCTACACCTTC. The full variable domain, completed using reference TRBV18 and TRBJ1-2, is NAGVMQNPRHLVRRRGQEARLRCSPMKGHSHVYWYRQLPEEGLKFMVYLQKENIIDESGMPKERFSAEFPKEGPSILRIQQVVRGDSAAYFCASSPGAGDYGYTFGSGTRLTVV.

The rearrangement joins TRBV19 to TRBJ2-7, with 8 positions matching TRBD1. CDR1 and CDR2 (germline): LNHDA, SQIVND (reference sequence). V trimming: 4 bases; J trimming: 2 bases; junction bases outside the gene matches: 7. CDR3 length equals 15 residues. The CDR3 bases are TGTGCCAGTAGTACAAGGGACAGGAGAGCCTACGAGCAGTACTTC. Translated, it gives CASSTRDRRAYEQYF.

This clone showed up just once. CDR3 loop: CAISAGQDTEAFF. The DNA for the CDR3 is TGTGCCATCAGTGCAGGACAGGACACTGAAGCTTTCTTT. V is TRBV10-3 and J is TRBJ1-1; 7 positions agree with TRBD1. Germline CDR1 is ENHRY and CDR2 is SYGVKD. This CDR3 region has 13 residues. V lost 4 bases and J lost 3; bases outside the gene matches: 2.

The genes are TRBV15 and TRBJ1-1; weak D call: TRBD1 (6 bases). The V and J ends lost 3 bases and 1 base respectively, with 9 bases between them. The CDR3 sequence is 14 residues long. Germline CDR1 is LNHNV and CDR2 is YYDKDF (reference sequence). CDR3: CATSSDRQNTEAFF. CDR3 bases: TGTGCCACCAGCAGTGACAGGCAGAACACTGAAGCTTTCTTT.

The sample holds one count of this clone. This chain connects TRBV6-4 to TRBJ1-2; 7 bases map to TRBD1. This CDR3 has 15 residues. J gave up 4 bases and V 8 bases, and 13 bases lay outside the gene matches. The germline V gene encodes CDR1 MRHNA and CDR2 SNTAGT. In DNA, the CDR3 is TGTGCCAGCTCTCTCTACGCCGGGACAGCCTATGGCTACACCTTC. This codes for CASSLYAGTAYGYTF.

The CDR3 reads CASSLAGREQFF. CDR3 nucleotides: TGTGCCAGCAGCTTGGCAGGGCGGGAGCAGTTCTTC. The V call is TRBV5-5, the J call TRBJ2-1, with a tentative D call TRBD1 (5 bases). Trimming cost V 0 bases and J 10 bases, with 8 bases left between them. This CDR3 contains 12 residues. Germline V lookup: CDR1 SGHKS, CDR2 YYEKEE (reference sequence).

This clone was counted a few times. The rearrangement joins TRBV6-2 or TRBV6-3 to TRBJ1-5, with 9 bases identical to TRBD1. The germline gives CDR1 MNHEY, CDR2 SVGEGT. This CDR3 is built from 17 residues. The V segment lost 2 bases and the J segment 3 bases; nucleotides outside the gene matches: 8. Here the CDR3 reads CASSYKGTGLFNQPQHF. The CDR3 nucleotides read TGTGCCAGCAGTTACAAGGGGACAGGGCTCTTCAATCAGCCCCAGCATTTT.

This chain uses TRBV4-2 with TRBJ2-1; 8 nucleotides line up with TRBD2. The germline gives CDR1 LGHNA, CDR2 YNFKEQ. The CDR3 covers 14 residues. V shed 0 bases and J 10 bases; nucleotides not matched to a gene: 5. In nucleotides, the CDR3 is TGTGCCAGCAGCCAAGAGAGGCTAGCGGGCGAGCAGTTCTTC. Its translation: CASSQERLAGEQFF.

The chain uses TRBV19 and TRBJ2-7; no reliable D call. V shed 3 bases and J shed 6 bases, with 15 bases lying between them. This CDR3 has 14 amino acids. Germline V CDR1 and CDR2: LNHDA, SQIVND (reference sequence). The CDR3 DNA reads TGTGCCAGTAGTATTTATATGAGTCATAGCGAGCAGTACTTC. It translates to CASSIYMSHSEQYF.

Here the CDR3 reads CASSYDHRKNSPLHF. The CDR3 nucleotides are TGTGCCAGCAGTTACGACCACAGAAAAAATTCACCCCTCCACTTT. The V gene is TRBV6-5, the J gene TRBJ1-6; D call uncertain. The ends were cut back, 2 bases at V and 7 bases at J, with 12 bases in the middle. The CDR3 loop spans 15 amino acids. Germline-derived CDR1 and CDR2 are MNHEY and SVGAGI.

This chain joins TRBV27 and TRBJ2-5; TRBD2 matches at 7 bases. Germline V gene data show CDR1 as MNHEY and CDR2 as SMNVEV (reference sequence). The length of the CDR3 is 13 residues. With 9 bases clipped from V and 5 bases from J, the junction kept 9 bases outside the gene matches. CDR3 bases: TGTGCCAGTTGGAAGTTGGGGGGGGAGACCCAGTACTTC. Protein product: CASWKLGGETQYF.

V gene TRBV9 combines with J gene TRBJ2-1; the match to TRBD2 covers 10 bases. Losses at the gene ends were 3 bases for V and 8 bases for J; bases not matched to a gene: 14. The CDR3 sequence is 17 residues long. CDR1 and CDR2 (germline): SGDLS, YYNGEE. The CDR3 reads CASSARFQRGGTHEQFF. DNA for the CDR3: TGTGCCAGCAGCGCGAGATTCCAGCGGGGGGGCACCCATGAGCAGTTCTTC.

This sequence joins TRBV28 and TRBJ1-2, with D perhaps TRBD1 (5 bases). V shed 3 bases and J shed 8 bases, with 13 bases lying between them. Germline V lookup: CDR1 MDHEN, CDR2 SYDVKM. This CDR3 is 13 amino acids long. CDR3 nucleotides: TGTGCCAGCAGTTTCCAGACAGTGGGGGGCTACACCTTC. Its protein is CASSFQTVGGYTF.

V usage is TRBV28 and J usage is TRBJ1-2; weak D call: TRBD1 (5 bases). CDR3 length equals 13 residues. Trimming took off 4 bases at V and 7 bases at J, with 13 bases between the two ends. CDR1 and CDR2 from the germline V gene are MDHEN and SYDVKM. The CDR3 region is CASSSPTGGGYTF. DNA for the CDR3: TGTGCCAGCAGTTCCCCTACAGGTGGTGGCTACACCTTC.